One sample yielded the 11 T cell receptor beta chains listed below, sequenced in a study of neurological immune-mediated disorders. One entry per CDR3 protein, called by TCRdb with MiXCR from the 5' RACE reads. This sample carries approximately 82,000 distinct CDR3 sequences, 2% to 3% of them seen once, and the ten largest clones take roughly 1.2%. Input material: PBMCs. These receptor sequences come from a woman between 25 and 40 years old with multiple sclerosis.

In its sample, this clonotype was seen many times. The gene calls are TRBV12-3 or TRBV12-4 and TRBJ1-1; TRBD1 might be the D (5 bases). The CDR3 spans 14 residues. The germline V and J ends were trimmed by 2 bases and 6 bases, with 13 bases remaining between them. The CDR3 sequence is CASSLRGGVAEAFF. The DNA of the CDR3 is TGTGCCAGCAGTTTACGTGGAGGGGTGGCTGAAGCTTTCTTT.

This clonotype was detected ten times or more. This chain connects TRBV29-1 to TRBJ2-5, with D unclear. Germline CDR1 and CDR2: SQVTM and ANQGSEA. V was pared by 4 bases and J by 2 bases, with 8 bases between. The CDR3 runs 12 residues. The CDR3 region has the DNA TGCAGCGTTGGTATCAGTCAAGAGACCCAGTACTTC. It specifies CSVGISQETQYF.

Many counts were recorded for this clonotype. V gene TRBV29-1 combines with J gene TRBJ2-3; no definite D call. Trimming stripped 3 bases from V and 4 bases from J, with 11 bases between. This CDR3 has 13 residues. The germline V gene has CDR1 SQVTM and CDR2 ANQGSEA. The CDR3 nucleotides read TGCAGCGTTGATGGCCTTCTTCCAGATACGCAGTATTTT. Encoded protein: CSVDGLLPDTQYF.

This clonotype was found many times. The chain recombines TRBV6-6 with TRBJ2-2; the match to TRBD1 covers 9 bases. This CDR3 comprises 17 residues. Germline values: CDR1 MNHNY, CDR2 SVGAGI (reference sequence). The trim removed 6 bases at V and 4 bases at J, leaving 12 bases unmatched. CDR3 coding DNA: TGTGCCAGCAGCCCACCGGACAGGGGCAGGGGCACCGGGGAGCTGTTTTTT. Amino acids: CASSPPDRGRGTGELFF.

This clonotype showed up many times. The V and J genes are TRBV7-9 and TRBJ2-1, with a tentative D call TRBD1 (6 bases). V was shortened by 5 bases and J by 4 bases, with 9 bases between the two germline ends. Germline V lookup: CDR1 SEHNR, CDR2 FQNEAQ (reference sequence). The CDR3 totals 13 residues. Here the CDR3 reads CASSAQGYNEQFF. Here the CDR3 DNA reads TGTGCCAGCAGCGCACAGGGTTACAATGAGCAGTTCTTC.

This clonotype was detected many times. V usage is TRBV29-1 and J usage is TRBJ1-2; 7 bases align to TRBD1. The CDR3 covers 14 residues. Trimming at V came to 7 bases and at J to 6 bases, leaving 14 bases not matched to a gene. Looked up from germline, CDR1 is SQVTM and CDR2 is ANQGSEA. The CDR3 DNA is TGCAGCGCCCGACCGGACAGGTTTGGGGATGGCTACACCTTC. It is translated as CSARPDRFGDGYTF.

This clonotype was found many times. The gene calls are TRBV28 and TRBJ2-3; weak D call: TRBD1 (5 bases). Trimming removed 1 base at V and 0 bases at J, with 8 bases between. The CDR3 is made up of 15 amino acids. From germline, CDR1 is MDHEN and CDR2 SYDVKM. CDR3 loop: CASSLLQGSTDTQYF. The CDR3 DNA follows: TGTGCCAGCAGTTTATTGCAGGGAAGCACAGATACGCAGTATTTT.

This clonotype showed up many times. This chain connects TRBV6-2 or TRBV6-3 to TRBJ2-1, with D possibly matching TRBD2 (6 bases). Germline loops: CDR1 MNHEY, CDR2 SVGEGT. The CDR3 is 14 residues long. V was pared by 10 bases and J by 4 bases, with 17 bases between. The CDR3 sequence: CATQPGGIYNEQFF. The DNA of the CDR3 is TGTGCCACCCAACCAGGAGGGATTTACAATGAGCAGTTCTTC.

This clonotype has at least ten counts. This chain joins TRBV7-2 and TRBJ2-3; D is ambiguous. Germline V CDR1 and CDR2: SGHTA, FQGNSA. Trimming removed 1 base from V and 4 bases from J, with 21 bases in between. The CDR3 contains 18 residues. In DNA form, the CDR3 reads TGTGCCAGCAGCTTAGGGGTGGGCAGTTCCCTAGTGGCAGATACGCAGTATTTT. Its translation: CASSLGVGSSLVADTQYF.

There are many counts of this clonotype. The gene calls are TRBV6-1 and TRBJ2-5, with 7 bases that match TRBD1. The CDR3 runs 14 residues. Germline loops: CDR1 MNHNS, CDR2 SASEGT. V shed 8 bases, J shed 5 bases, and the junction held 11 bases outside the gene matches. CDR3 region: CASRSNRGRETQYF. The CDR3 DNA is TGTGCCAGCCGGTCAAACAGGGGTAGGGAGACCCAGTACTTC.

This clonotype was recorded at least ten times. The rearrangement uses TRBV20-1 and TRBJ2-2; the D call may be TRBD1 or TRBD2 (5 bases each). In germline, CDR1 is DFQATT, CDR2 SNEGSKA (reference sequence). With 0 bases removed from V and 6 bases from J, the gap between germline ends came to 14 bases. The CDR3 is made up of 15 amino acids. CDR3 nucleotides: TGCAGTGCTAGAGATCGGTTTGGGGGTGCCGGGGAGCTGTTTTTT. Translated, it gives CSARDRFGGAGELFF.